One T cell receptor beta chain is described in this entry. Germline V gives CDR1 LNHNV, CDR2 YYDKDF (reference sequence). The CDR3 is 18 amino acids. The ends were cut back, 0 bases at V and 5 bases at J, with 19 bases in the middle. Generated by immunoSEQ multiplex PCR, the TCRdb table keeps only in-frame clones and is missing some. The table lists around 300,000 clones, around 87% of them singletons. The sample originates from a study of blood T cell repertoires in COVID-19. Study context: The study drew acute and convalescent COVID-19 samples from the United States, Italy and Spain. In each case, the material was cDNA or gDNA derived from T cells, B-cell-depleted T cells, or PBMCs.

The rearrangement uses TRBV15 and TRBJ1-4; a possible D gene is TRBD1 (5 bases). The sequence derives from a woman between 25 and 40 years old who had recovered from COVID-19. Sequencing was performed on peripheral blood. The CDR3 reads CATSRDRYSGLINEKLFF. CDR3 nucleotides: TGTGCCACCAGCAGAGATCGTTATTCAGGGTTGATAAATGAAAAACTGTTTTTT.